These 16 T cell receptor beta chains were sequenced from one sample in a study of blood T cell repertoires in COVID-19. Repertoires were generated with immunoSEQ multiplex PCR, while TCRdb's copy carries only in-frame clones and drops some. The table includes 100,000 or so clones, roughly 87% detected once. Source material: peripheral blood. The source is a woman in her sixties or seventies with acute or convalescent COVID-19.

The chain recombines TRBV6-1 with TRBJ2-1, with 8 bases identical to TRBD2. This CDR3 contains 19 residues. Germline assignment: CDR1 MNHNS and CDR2 SASEGT. J lost 2 bases, V lost 4 bases, and 16 bases had no gene match. The CDR3 DNA sequence: TGTGCCAGCAGTGGCCTAGCGGGCGACGGGGGGCAAACCTACAATGAGCAGTTCTTC. Its translation: CASSGLAGDGGQTYNEQFF.

This chain connects TRBV24-1 to TRBJ2-2; the match to TRBD2 covers 14 bases. The CDR3 spans 17 residues. With 6 bases clipped from V and 3 bases from J, the junction kept 5 bases outside the gene matches. Per germline, CDR1 KGHDR and CDR2 SFDVKD. The CDR3 loop reads CATSLSGLAGDTGELFF. The DNA of the CDR3 is TGTGCCACCAGTTTGTCGGGACTAGCGGGGGACACCGGGGAGCTGTTTTTT.

The chain joins TRBV6-5 to TRBJ1-1; D uncertain. Looked up from germline, CDR1 is MNHEY and CDR2 is SVGAGI. Trimming took off 6 bases at V and 1 base at J, with 15 bases between the two ends. CDR3 length: 15 residues. This chain's CDR3 is CASSDLVFGNTEAFF. The CDR3 DNA reads TGTGCCAGCAGCGATCTAGTTTTTGGGAACACTGAAGCTTTCTTT.

The count of this clone is one. CDR3 region: CASSYSRTSVYNEQFF. CDR3 DNA: TGTGCCAGCAGTTACAGTCGGACTAGCGTATACAATGAGCAGTTCTTC. The gene calls are TRBV6-6 and TRBJ2-1; TRBD2 agrees at 9 bases. Germline V gene data show CDR1 as MNHNY and CDR2 as SVGAGI (reference sequence). This CDR3 comprises 16 residues. Trimming took 2 bases from V and 4 from J; bases not matched to a gene: 6.

This chain links TRBV28 with TRBJ2-3; 7 bases match TRBD1. The CDR3 extends over 15 amino acids. The V gene end was trimmed by 2 bases and the J gene end by 2 bases; junction bases not matched to a gene: 4. The V gene's germline CDR1 is MDHEN and CDR2 SYDVKM. The CDR3 is CASSLPGTATDTQYF. For the CDR3, the DNA is TGTGCCAGCAGTTTACCCGGGACAGCCACAGATACGCAGTATTTT.

This chain uses TRBV11-3 with TRBJ2-3, with D maybe TRBD1 (8 bases). CDR3 size: 13 residues. Per germline, CDR1 SGHNT and CDR2 YENEEA. The V gene lost 6 bases and the J gene lost 5 bases, with 12 bases spanning the gap. CDR3 residues: CASRDREGDTQYF. CDR3 coding DNA: TGTGCCAGCAGGGACAGGGAGGGAGATACGCAGTATTTT.

The chain combines TRBV4-2 with TRBJ2-1, with D perhaps TRBD2 (6 bases). The length of the CDR3 is 17 residues. The germline V and J ends were trimmed by 0 bases and 0 bases, with 12 bases remaining between them. In germline, CDR1 is LGHNA, CDR2 YNFKEQ. The CDR3 nucleotides read TGTGCCAGCAGCCAAGACATGGCAGCGGGCTCCTACAATGAGCAGTTCTTC. Translating gives CASSQDMAAGSYNEQFF.

The gene calls are TRBV2 and TRBJ2-7; D is perhaps TRBD2 (5 bases). Trimming took 7 bases from V and 3 from J, leaving 13 bases between them. The CDR3 runs 13 residues. Germline values: CDR1 SNHLY, CDR2 FYNNEI. CDR3 nucleotides: TGTGCCAGCATCGCGGCGGGTTTCTACGAGCAGTACTTC. Translated: CASIAAGFYEQYF.

This chain links TRBV24-1 with TRBJ2-5; a weak D match, TRBD2 (6 bases). V was trimmed by 4 bases and J by 2 bases, leaving 13 bases between them. Germline assignment: CDR1 KGHDR and CDR2 SFDVKD. This CDR3 has 15 residues. The CDR3 loop is CATSEPRGMQETQYF. CDR3 DNA: TGTGCCACCAGTGAGCCCCGGGGGATGCAAGAGACCCAGTACTTC.

J is TRBJ2-1 and V is TRBV9; D gene unclear. Between the trimmed V and J ends, which lost 3 bases and 7 bases, there was a span of 8 bases. The CDR3 has 12 amino acids. Per the germline V gene, CDR1 is SGDLS and CDR2 is YYNGEE. The CDR3 spells CASSDTRNEQFF. CDR3 sequence (DNA): TGTGCCAGCAGCGATACGAGGAATGAGCAGTTCTTC.

This clone was seen only once. The CDR3 protein is CASKGRAGTGDEQFF. As DNA, the CDR3 is TGCGCCAGCAAGGGCCGAGCGGGAACGGGGGATGAGCAGTTCTTC. The chain recombines TRBV5-1 with TRBJ2-1; 7 nucleotides match TRBD2. The trim removed 6 bases at V and 8 bases at J, leaving 14 bases unmatched. The length of the CDR3 is 15 residues. In germline, CDR1 is SGHRS, CDR2 YFSETQ.

The V gene is TRBV5-1, the J gene TRBJ2-3; a weak D match, TRBD1 (5 bases). The CDR3 is 12 residues long. The V and J ends lost 7 bases and 2 bases respectively, with 8 bases between them. The germline V gene encodes CDR1 SGHRS and CDR2 YFSETQ. This chain's CDR3 is CASSTATDTQYF. CDR3 bases: TGCGCCAGCTCGACAGCCACAGATACGCAGTATTTT.

This clone was recorded once. The V and J genes are TRBV27 and TRBJ1-2; 8 bases line up with TRBD1. The CDR3 runs to 12 residues. The V segment lost 5 bases and the J segment 7 bases; nucleotides outside the gene matches: 3. Germline CDR1 MNHEY, CDR2 SMNVEV (reference sequence). Written as DNA, the CDR3 is TGTGCCAGCAGTCCAGGGGGCCTTGGCTACACCTTC. Its protein product is CASSPGGLGYTF.

The gene calls are TRBV30 and TRBJ1-1; D uncertain. The CDR3 is 15 residues long. V was cut by 0 bases and J by 0 bases, with 11 bases left in between. The germline V gene encodes CDR1 GTSNPN and CDR2 SVGIG (reference sequence). The CDR3 DNA reads as TGTGCCTGGAGTGTTGGTCCGCGCGTGAACACTGAAGCTTTCTTT. Translating it yields CAWSVGPRVNTEAFF.

The chain recombines TRBV19 with TRBJ2-3; perhaps TRBD1 as D (6 bases). V lost 10 bases and J 4 bases, leaving 18 bases between the germline ends. CDR1 and CDR2 (germline): LNHDA, SQIVND (reference sequence). CDR3 length: 14 amino acids. CDR3 sequence reads: CATLDRRWADTQYF. The DNA of the CDR3 is TGTGCCACTCTAGACAGGCGGTGGGCAGATACGCAGTATTTT.

This clone occurred a few times. This chain links TRBV6-6 with TRBJ2-1; D is unresolved. CDR1 and CDR2 (germline): MNHNY, SVGAGI (reference sequence). The CDR3 runs 14 residues. Between the trimmed V and J ends, which lost 2 bases and 6 bases, there was a span of 11 bases. The CDR3 reads CASSYTAGSNEQFF. The CDR3 coding sequence is TGTGCCAGCAGTTACACGGCAGGCAGCAATGAGCAGTTCTTC.